This passage covers 32 T cell receptor beta chains from one sample sequenced in a study of T cell repertoires in cytomegalovirus infection. Each CDR3 protein is one row after TCRdb ran MiXCR on the reads. The profile shows around 490,000 distinct CDR3 sequences, 26% of them singletons. The specimen sequenced was PBMCs. These receptor sequences come from a human donor in good health (CMV status not recorded). Some clones in this sample may be carry-over from other donors' samples.

The chain has TRBV7-2 and TRBJ2-5; 7 bases are shared with TRBD2. Germline V gene data show CDR1 as SGHTA and CDR2 as FQGNSA. CDR3 length equals 12 residues. Trimming at V came to 7 bases and at J to 6 bases, leaving 5 bases not matched to a gene. CDR3 DNA sequence: TGTGCCAGCAACTTCGGGGGGAAGACCCAGTACTTC. This codes for CASNFGGKTQYF. Based on the CDR3 plus reference TRBV7-2 and TRBJ2-5, the full variable domain is GAGVSQSPSNKVTEKGKDVELRCDPISGHTALYWYRQSLGQGLEFLIYFQGNSAPDKSGLPSDRFSAERTGGSVSTLTIQRTQQEDSAVYLCASNFGGKTQYFGPGTRLLVL.

CDR3 sequence (DNA): TGTGCCAGCAGCAGGCCGGGCCGCTACGAGCAGTACTTC. This sequence encodes CASSRPGRYEQYF. This chain links TRBV6-1 with TRBJ2-7; no definite D call. The CDR3 has 13 residues. V lost 6 bases and J 3 bases, leaving 12 bases between the germline ends. Germline-derived CDR1 and CDR2 are MNHNS and SASEGT.

This clonotype was seen a handful of times. The rearrangement joins TRBV7-8 to TRBJ2-5; a possible D gene is TRBD1 (6 bases). Germline V gives CDR1 SGHVS, CDR2 FQNEAQ. Between the trimmed V and J ends, which lost 3 bases and 5 bases, there was a span of 19 bases. This CDR3 region has 16 residues. The CDR3 DNA follows: TGTGCCAGCAGCTTGGATACAGGGCTGCAACGGGAGACCCAGTACTTC. The encoded protein is CASSLDTGLQRETQYF. The full variable domain, rest sourced from reference TRBV7-8 and TRBJ2-5, is GAGVSQSPRYKVAKRGQDVALRCDPISGHVSLFWYQQALGQGPEFLTYFQNEAQLDKSGLPSDRFFAERPEGSVSTLKIQRTQQEDSAVYLCASSLDTGLQRETQYFGPGTRLLVL.

This clonotype occurred many times. The chain carries TRBV7-2 and TRBJ2-7, with a tentative D call TRBD1 (5 bases). The CDR3 has 15 amino acids. V was clipped by 3 bases and J by 2 bases, with 14 bases between them. Germline V lookup: CDR1 SGHTA, CDR2 FQGNSA. The CDR3 loop is CASSLGRQYPYEQYF. CDR3 in DNA: TGTGCCAGCAGCTTGGGCCGACAGTACCCCTACGAGCAGTACTTC.

The rearrangement uses TRBV19 and TRBJ2-1, with TRBD2 as a possible D gene (6 bases). V lost 6 bases and J lost 6, with 18 bases in between. Per germline, CDR1 LNHDA and CDR2 SQIVND (reference sequence). CDR3 size: 15 residues. The chain's CDR3 is CASRKPGLPANEQFF. CDR3 nucleotides: TGTGCCAGTAGAAAGCCGGGACTCCCGGCCAATGAGCAGTTCTTC.

The rearrangement uses TRBV6-2 or TRBV6-3 and TRBJ2-5, with D possibly matching TRBD2 (6 bases). V was clipped by 5 bases and J by 5 bases, with 21 bases between them. CDR1 is MNHEY and CDR2 is SVGEGT in the germline V gene. The CDR3 loop spans 16 amino acids. The CDR3 spells CASSNWGRSRLETQYF. Here the CDR3 DNA reads TGTGCCAGCAGTAACTGGGGGAGGTCGAGGTTGGAGACCCAGTACTTC.

The chain combines TRBV27 with TRBJ1-1; D gene uncertain. Looked up from germline, CDR1 is MNHEY and CDR2 is SMNVEV (reference sequence). The CDR3 spans 14 residues. Trimming removed 3 bases at V and 1 base at J, with 9 bases between. The DNA of the CDR3 is TGTGCCAGCAGTTTTTCGAGACAGAACACTGAAGCTTTCTTT. Translating gives CASSFSRQNTEAFF.

V usage is TRBV15 and J usage is TRBJ2-3; 10 positions agree with TRBD2. Germline V gene lookup returns CDR1 LNHNV and CDR2 YYDKDF (reference sequence). CDR3 length: 15 residues. V lost 4 bases and J lost 6; bases outside the gene matches: 7. CDR3 DNA sequence: TGTGCCACCAGCACTCCTAGCGGGAGAGGGGATACGCAGTATTTT. As protein: CATSTPSGRGDTQYF.

This clonotype was counted at least ten times. V and J are TRBV7-8 and TRBJ1-2; D uncertain. This CDR3 spans 14 amino acids. The germline V gene encodes CDR1 SGHVS and CDR2 FQNEAQ. V was clipped by 1 base and J by 6 bases, with 12 bases between them. DNA of the CDR3: TGTGCCAGCAGCTTAGGGTCAAGTCAGGATGGCTACACCTTC. Translation gives CASSLGSSQDGYTF.

This chain uses TRBV7-8 with TRBJ2-7; D possibly uses TRBD1 or TRBD2 (5 bases each). Trimming removed 4 bases at V and 3 bases at J, with 16 bases between. CDR1 SGHVS and CDR2 FQNEAQ come from the germline V gene. This CDR3 contains 15 residues. Here the CDR3 reads CASSSFSGPYYEQYF. In DNA, the CDR3 is TGTGCCAGCAGCTCGTTTTCGGGGCCCTACTACGAGCAGTACTTC.

V and J are TRBV6-2 or TRBV6-3 and TRBJ2-7, with TRBD2 matching over 8 bases. Germline CDR1 reads MNHEY; CDR2 reads SVGEGT. V gave up 7 bases and J gave up 5 bases; unmatched junction bases: 7. This CDR3 spans 13 amino acids. The CDR3: CASMQREPDEQYV. CDR3 DNA: TGTGCCAGCATGCAGCGGGAGCCGGACGAGCAGTACGTC.

V usage is TRBV6-5 and J usage is TRBJ1-1; D ambiguous. The V gene lost 4 bases and the J gene lost 4 bases, with 10 bases spanning the gap. The CDR3 runs 13 residues. Germline V gene sequence: CDR1 MNHEY, CDR2 SVGAGI. The CDR3 here is CASSFQHRTEAFF. In DNA, the CDR3 is TGTGCCAGCAGTTTCCAACACCGCACTGAAGCTTTCTTT.

This clonotype appeared many times. V is TRBV7-8 and J is TRBJ2-5; tentatively, D is TRBD2 (5 bases). This CDR3 contains 16 residues. Germline V CDR1 and CDR2: SGHVS, FQNEAQ. V shed 5 bases and J shed 7 bases, with 23 bases lying between them. CDR3 sequence: CASSRTRWETGGTQYF. In nucleotides, the CDR3 is TGTGCCAGCAGCCGCACGCGGTGGGAGACGGGTGGGACCCAGTACTTC.

About this clonotype: The junction shows a germline mismatch at one end, possibly a read error. The J gene is TRBJ2-1, the V gene TRBV11-2; 7 bases are a match to TRBD1. The CDR3 runs to 15 residues. Germline CDR1 is SGHAT and CDR2 is FQNNGV. The CDR3 reads CARSFTRGFYNEQFF. DNA for the CDR3: TGTGCCCGCAGCTTTACCAGGGGGTTTTACAATGAGCAGTTCTTC.

V is TRBV6-2 or TRBV6-3 and J is TRBJ2-3; D is unresolved. Germline lookup yields CDR1 MNHEY and CDR2 SVGEGT. The ends were cut back, 6 bases at V and 0 bases at J, with 10 bases in the middle. The CDR3 loop spans 14 amino acids. The CDR3: CASSRLQSTDTQYF. The CDR3 coding sequence is TGTGCCAGCAGCAGACTCCAAAGCACAGATACGCAGTATTTT.

This chain links TRBV20-1 with TRBJ2-5; 10 nucleotides match TRBD2. V shed 3 bases, J shed 0 bases, and the junction held 4 bases outside the gene matches. The CDR3 sequence is 15 residues long. Germline V gene lookup returns CDR1 DFQATT and CDR2 SNEGSKA (reference sequence). CDR3 nucleotide sequence: TGCAGTGCTAGTCTGACTAGCGGGTACCAAGAGACCCAGTACTTC. This encodes CSASLTSGYQETQYF.

In the case of this clonotype: A read error is possible here, since a much larger clone lies one base away. The rearrangement links TRBV7-2 to TRBJ2-2, with TRBD1 as a possible D gene (6 bases). From germline, CDR1 is SGHTA and CDR2 FQGNSA. This CDR3 is built from 15 residues. Between the trimmed V and J ends, which lost 5 bases and 4 bases, there was a span of 14 bases. The CDR3 sequence: CASSPEQGVTGELFF. As DNA, the CDR3 is TGTGCCAGCAGCCCGGAACAGGGAGTCACCGGGGAGCTGTTTTTT.

This clonotype was detected many times. J is TRBJ1-2 and V is TRBV7-2; D call uncertain. Germline lookup yields CDR1 SGHTA and CDR2 FQGNSA. Trimming cost V 1 base and J 5 bases, with 11 bases left between them. The CDR3 consists of 14 residues. CDR3 region: CASSLETDFYGYTF. In DNA form, the CDR3 reads TGTGCCAGCAGCTTAGAAACAGATTTTTATGGCTACACCTTC.

This chain links TRBV28 with TRBJ2-2; possible D gene TRBD2, 6 bases. The length of the CDR3 is 15 residues. V was clipped by 3 bases and J by 4 bases, with 12 bases between them. Germline V gene data show CDR1 as MDHEN and CDR2 as SYDVKM. The CDR3 sequence: CASSLATSSTGELFF. The CDR3 DNA is TGTGCCAGCAGTTTGGCCACTAGCAGCACCGGGGAGCTGTTTTTT.

In DNA form, the CDR3 reads TGTGCCAGCCCATGGACAGGGGAGGCTTTCTTT. This codes for CASPWTGEAFF. The V gene is TRBV27, the J gene TRBJ1-1, with 9 bases identical to TRBD1. Germline CDR1 reads MNHEY; CDR2 reads SMNVEV (reference sequence). The CDR3 spans 11 residues. J lost 11 bases, V lost 8 bases, and 6 bases had no gene match.

This clonotype was seen a handful of times. V usage is TRBV6-1 and J usage is TRBJ2-5, with a possible D match to TRBD2 (5 bases). Trimming removed 6 bases at V and 1 base at J, with 12 bases between. The CDR3 runs to 14 residues. CDR1 is MNHNS and CDR2 is SASEGT in the germline V gene. The CDR3 DNA sequence: TGTGCCAGCAGCGGACTGGCCTCCCAAGAGACCCAGTACTTC. Its protein product is CASSGLASQETQYF.

The rearrangement links TRBV24-1 to TRBJ2-3, with D possibly matching TRBD1 (6 bases). The CDR3 has 14 amino acids. Trimming removed 4 bases at V and 7 bases at J, with 14 bases between. Per the germline V gene, CDR1 is KGHDR and CDR2 is SFDVKD. DNA for the CDR3: TGTGCCACCAGTGAACCCAGGACAGTGAATACGCAGTATTTT. Encoded protein: CATSEPRTVNTQYF.

DNA of the CDR3: TGCGCCAGCCAACCCGGGCCGTCGGGGGACGAGCAGTACTTC. Protein sequence: CASQPGPSGDEQYF. J is TRBJ2-7 and V is TRBV5-1; weak D call: TRBD2 (6 bases). Germline V CDR1 and CDR2: SGHRS, YFSETQ. This CDR3 has 14 residues. Trimming left V 7 bases short and J 5 bases short, with 19 bases between.

This clonotype was recorded a few times. The chain is built from TRBV6-2 or TRBV6-3 and TRBJ2-5; D is unresolved. Per the germline V gene, CDR1 is MNHEY and CDR2 is SVGEGT. V lost 5 bases to trimming and J lost 0 bases, with 7 bases between them. This CDR3 has 13 amino acids. The CDR3 sequence: CASSLRNQETQYF. CDR3 bases: TGTGCCAGCAGTCTCCGAAACCAAGAGACCCAGTACTTC.

This clonotype was counted at least ten times. The V and J genes are TRBV11-2 and TRBJ2-1, with a possible D match to TRBD1 (5 bases). Germline-derived CDR1 and CDR2 are SGHAT and FQNNGV. This CDR3 is 14 amino acids long. Trimming removed 3 bases at V and 7 bases at J, with 13 bases between. The CDR3 DNA reads TGTGCCAGCAGCTTCAATACAGGACCAAATGAGCAGTTCTTC. Amino acids: CASSFNTGPNEQFF.

The chain has TRBV6-2 or TRBV6-3 and TRBJ2-7; D call uncertain. Trimming cost V 2 bases and J 3 bases, with 20 bases left between them. CDR1 is MNHEY, CDR2 SVGEGT, per germline. This CDR3 comprises 17 residues. The CDR3 here is CASSYVLMRLYNYEQYF. The CDR3 DNA reads TGTGCCAGCAGTTACGTTCTGATGAGACTTTATAACTACGAGCAGTACTTC.

In this sample, this clonotype turned up once. J is TRBJ2-6 and V is TRBV18, with 7 positions matching TRBD1. The V segment lost 6 bases and the J segment 0 bases; nucleotides outside the gene matches: 2. This CDR3 has 15 residues. In germline, CDR1 is KGHSH, CDR2 LQKENI. The chain's CDR3 is CASSTGISGANVLTF. CDR3 nucleotide sequence: TGTGCCAGCTCGACAGGGATCTCTGGGGCCAACGTCCTGACTTTC.

This clonotype was found a few times. This sequence joins TRBV29-1 and TRBJ2-3; the match to TRBD2 covers 10 bases. Losses at the gene ends were 6 bases for V and 5 bases for J; bases not matched to a gene: 5. The CDR3 contains 13 residues. Germline CDR1 SQVTM, CDR2 ANQGSEA. The CDR3 sequence: CSVRLAGVDTQYF. Written as DNA, the CDR3 is TGCAGCGTCCGGCTAGCGGGAGTAGATACGCAGTATTTT.

The chain employs TRBV19 and TRBJ1-5, with D uncertain. V lost 1 base to trimming and J lost 7 bases, with 8 bases between them. The CDR3 has 13 residues. CDR1 and CDR2 from the germline V gene are LNHDA and SQIVND (reference sequence). The CDR3 spells CASSIGPGQPQHF. Here the CDR3 DNA reads TGTGCCAGTAGTATAGGCCCCGGACAGCCCCAGCATTTT.

In this sample, this clonotype turned up a few times. The genes are TRBV19 and TRBJ1-1; TRBD1 agrees at 8 bases. Trimming cost V 5 bases and J 6 bases; bases outside gene matches: 5. The CDR3 totals 13 residues. Per the germline V gene, CDR1 is LNHDA and CDR2 is SQIVND (reference sequence). CDR3 sequence reads: CASSAQGGAEAFF. The CDR3, as DNA: TGTGCCAGTAGTGCACAGGGGGGGGCTGAAGCTTTCTTT.

This sequence joins TRBV6-6 and TRBJ1-3; D is unclear. CDR1 and CDR2 (germline): MNHNY, SVGAGI (reference sequence). Trimming pared 5 bases from V and 0 bases from J, leaving 11 bases between. This CDR3 has 15 residues. The CDR3 sequence: CASSTAGGSGNTIYF. CDR3 coding DNA: TGTGCCAGCAGTACCGCGGGAGGCTCTGGAAACACCATATATTTT.

Here the CDR3 reads CASSPGQGDSPLHF. The CDR3 coding sequence is TGTGCCAGCAGCCCCGGACAGGGAGACTCACCCCTCCACTTT. This chain links TRBV13 with TRBJ1-6, with TRBD1 matching over 8 bases. Trimming at V came to 5 bases and at J to 10 bases, leaving 7 bases not matched to a gene. The CDR3 has 14 residues. Germline CDR1 is PRHDT and CDR2 is FYEKMQ (reference sequence).